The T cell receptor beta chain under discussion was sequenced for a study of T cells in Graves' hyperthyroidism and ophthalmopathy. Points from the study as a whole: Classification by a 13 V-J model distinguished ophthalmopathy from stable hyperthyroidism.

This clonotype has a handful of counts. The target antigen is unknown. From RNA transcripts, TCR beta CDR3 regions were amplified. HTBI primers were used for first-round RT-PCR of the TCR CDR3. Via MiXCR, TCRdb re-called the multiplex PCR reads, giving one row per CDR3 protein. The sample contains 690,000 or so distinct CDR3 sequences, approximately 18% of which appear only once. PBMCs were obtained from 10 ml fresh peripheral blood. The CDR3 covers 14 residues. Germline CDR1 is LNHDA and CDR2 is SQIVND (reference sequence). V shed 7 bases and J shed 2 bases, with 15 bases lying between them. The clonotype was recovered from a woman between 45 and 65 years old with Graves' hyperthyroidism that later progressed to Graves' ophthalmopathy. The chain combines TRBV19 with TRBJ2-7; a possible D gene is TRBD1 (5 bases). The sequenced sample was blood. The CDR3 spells CASTQSGQPYEQYF. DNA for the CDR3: TGTGCCAGTACCCAATCAGGGCAGCCCTACGAGCAGTACTTC.